These 18 T cell receptor beta chains were sequenced from one sample in a study of blood T cell repertoires in COVID-19. Clones were sequenced by immunoSEQ multiplex PCR, and TCRdb holds only the in-frame ones, with some missing. The sample yields 310,000 or so clones, around 90% seen once. Sequencing input: peripheral blood. Receptor source: a woman in her forties or fifties who had recovered from COVID-19.

This chain links TRBV27 with TRBJ2-6, with D perhaps matching TRBD1 (6 bases). Germline CDR1 reads MNHEY; CDR2 reads SMNVEV (reference sequence). This CDR3 is 17 amino acids long. V gave up 4 bases and J gave up 0 bases, with 13 bases separating them. CDR3 in amino acids: CASSSPGVNSGANVLTF. CDR3 bases: TGTGCCAGCAGTTCCCCAGGGGTAAACTCTGGGGCCAACGTCCTGACTTTC.

This chain links TRBV28 with TRBJ1-1, with D unclear. Germline V gene data show CDR1 as MDHEN and CDR2 as SYDVKM. The CDR3 sequence is 16 residues long. The V gene lost 3 bases and the J gene lost 1 base, with 15 bases spanning the gap. CDR3 amino acids: CASSFKRGEENTEAFF. CDR3 sequence (DNA): TGTGCCAGCAGTTTTAAGCGGGGTGAGGAGAACACTGAAGCTTTCTTT.

The chain couples TRBV5-1 to TRBJ2-1; D unresolved. Trimming stripped 2 bases from V and 5 bases from J, with 8 bases between. Germline V gene sequence: CDR1 SGHRS, CDR2 YFSETQ. This CDR3 contains 13 residues. The CDR3 nucleotides read TGCGCCAGCAGCTTCTGGGCCAACAATGAGCAGTTCTTC. Protein product: CASSFWANNEQFF.

This clone occurred a few times. V is TRBV19 and J is TRBJ2-4; D not certain. Trimming left V 4 bases short and J 10 bases short, with 20 bases between. The CDR3 length is 15 residues. Looked up from germline, CDR1 is LNHDA and CDR2 is SQIVND (reference sequence). The CDR3 spells CASSTLGSETTIQYF. CDR3 coding DNA: TGTGCCAGTAGTACACTCGGGTCCGAAACCACTATTCAGTACTTC.

V is TRBV7-8 and J is TRBJ2-5; D uncertain. V dropped 5 bases and J dropped 5 bases, with 6 bases sitting between them. The germline gives CDR1 SGHVS, CDR2 FQNEAQ. The CDR3 covers 11 residues. The CDR3 reads CASSQEETQYF. The CDR3 nucleotides are TGTGCCAGCAGCCAAGAGGAGACCCAGTACTTC.

The gene calls are TRBV7-9 and TRBJ1-6; the match to TRBD1 covers 9 bases. The CDR3 consists of 14 residues. Germline CDR1 reads SEHNR; CDR2 reads FQNEAQ (reference sequence). Unmatched junction bases numbered 5, after V lost 4 bases and J lost 10 bases. The CDR3 sequence: CASSSTGGVSPLHF. Here the CDR3 DNA reads TGTGCCAGCAGCTCCACAGGGGGCGTATCACCCCTCCACTTT.

The genes are TRBV14 and TRBJ1-2, with TRBD1 as a possible D gene (6 bases). The CDR3 spans 14 residues. Germline V lookup: CDR1 SGHDN, CDR2 FVKESK. The V gene lost 2 bases and the J gene lost 4 bases, with 11 bases spanning the gap. This chain's CDR3 is CASSQMDSLYGYTF. The CDR3, as DNA: TGTGCCAGCAGCCAAATGGACAGTCTCTATGGCTACACCTTC.

This clone was detected only a few times. The rearrangement links TRBV7-9 to TRBJ2-7; possibly TRBD2 for D (6 bases). Between the trimmed V and J ends, which lost 5 bases and 7 bases, there was a span of 15 bases. The CDR3 has 13 residues. CDR1 SEHNR and CDR2 FQNEAQ come from the germline V gene (reference sequence). In nucleotides, the CDR3 is TGTGCCAGCAGCGTAATGACTAGTGGGGAGCAGTACTTC. It encodes CASSVMTSGEQYF.

The chain has TRBV30 and TRBJ2-2, with TRBD2 as a possible D gene (5 bases). CDR3 length equals 14 residues. The germline V and J ends were trimmed by 0 bases and 3 bases, with 8 bases remaining between them. CDR1 and CDR2 (germline): GTSNPN, SVGIG (reference sequence). CDR3 bases: TGTGCCTGGAGTGTACTGGACTACACCGGGGAGCTGTTTTTT. It yields the protein CAWSVLDYTGELFF.

The chain recombines TRBV30 with TRBJ1-1, with D possibly being TRBD1 (6 bases). The V gene's germline CDR1 is GTSNPN and CDR2 SVGIG (reference sequence). This CDR3 has 14 amino acids. Between the trimmed V and J ends, which lost 2 bases and 5 bases, there was a span of 15 bases. The CDR3 protein is CAWSWGGASTEAFF. The CDR3 region has the DNA TGTGCCTGGAGTTGGGGGGGCGCGAGTACTGAAGCTTTCTTT.

This clone occurred once. This chain joins TRBV5-1 and TRBJ1-2, with 8 bases identical to TRBD1. The trim removed 0 bases at V and 5 bases at J, leaving 9 bases unmatched. The CDR3 spans 16 residues. In germline, CDR1 is SGHRS, CDR2 YFSETQ. CDR3 sequence: CASSLGDRGFGYGYTF. The CDR3 nucleotides are TGCGCCAGCAGCTTGGGAGACAGGGGTTTCGGGTATGGCTACACCTTC. Using reference TRBV5-1 and TRBJ1-2 for the parts outside the CDR3, the full variable domain is KAGVTQTPRYLIKTRGQQVTLSCSPISGHRSVSWYQQTPGQGLQFLFEYFSETQRNKGNFPGRFSGRQFSNSRSEMNVSTLELGDSALYLCASSLGDRGFGYGYTFGSGTRLTVV.

The chain carries TRBV9 and TRBJ2-3; a weak D match, TRBD2 (5 bases). Looked up from germline, CDR1 is SGDLS and CDR2 is YYNGEE. The length of the CDR3 is 16 residues. Between the trimmed V and J ends, which lost 1 base and 4 bases, there was a span of 16 bases. The CDR3 is CASSVKDLAGADTQYF. The DNA of the CDR3 is TGTGCCAGCAGCGTAAAGGACCTTGCGGGCGCAGATACGCAGTATTTT.

The chain links TRBV5-1 to TRBJ2-7, with D maybe TRBD2 (5 bases). The V end was cut by 3 bases, the J end by 3 bases, with 16 bases between. The CDR3 has 15 amino acids. The V gene's germline CDR1 is SGHRS and CDR2 YFSETQ. The DNA of the CDR3 is TGCGCCAGCAGCTCCACCCGGGGAGCGGACTACGAGCAGTACTTC. Its translation is CASSSTRGADYEQYF. The variable domain in full, completed from reference TRBV5-1 and TRBJ2-7, reads KAGVTQTPRYLIKTRGQQVTLSCSPISGHRSVSWYQQTPGQGLQFLFEYFSETQRNKGNFPGRFSGRQFSNSRSEMNVSTLELGDSALYLCASSSTRGADYEQYFGPGTRLTVT.

V usage is TRBV3-1 (or the pseudogene TRBV3-2) and J usage is TRBJ2-1; the match to TRBD2 covers 8 bases. The J segment lost 5 bases and the V segment lost 1 base, leaving 4 bases of the junction unmatched. Germline-derived CDR1 and CDR2 are LGHDT and YNNKEL (reference sequence). The CDR3 is made up of 15 amino acids. CDR3 in DNA: TGTGCCAGCAGCCAAGGAAGCGGGGGCCACAATGAGCAGTTCTTC. It codes for CASSQGSGGHNEQFF.

This clone was seen a single time. The V call is TRBV28, the J call TRBJ2-7, with TRBD1 identical over 8 bases. CDR3 size: 16 residues. From germline, CDR1 is MDHEN and CDR2 SYDVKM. Trimming at V came to 1 base and at J to 5 bases, leaving 10 bases not matched to a gene. The CDR3 DNA reads as TGTGCCAGCAGTTTATTTGGGCAGGGGGCAAGTGACGAGCAGTACTTC. It is translated as CASSLFGQGASDEQYF.

V and J are TRBV19 and TRBJ1-1, with D unresolved. This CDR3 is 12 amino acids long. Germline V gene lookup returns CDR1 LNHDA and CDR2 SQIVND (reference sequence). The V and J ends lost 3 bases and 10 bases respectively, with 12 bases between them. Here the CDR3 DNA reads TGTGCCAGTAGTATTGGGAGACATGGAGCTTTCTTT. This gives the protein CASSIGRHGAFF.

The CDR3 sequence: CASSHRGGGYNEQFF. The CDR3 DNA follows: TGTGCCAGCAGCCACAGGGGTGGGGGTTACAATGAGCAGTTCTTC. This chain joins TRBV9 and TRBJ2-1, with 7 positions matching TRBD1. The CDR3 covers 15 residues. The germline CDR1 and CDR2 sequences are SGDLS and YYNGEE. Trimming cost V 4 bases and J 4 bases; bases outside gene matches: 8.

The gene calls are TRBV27 and TRBJ1-1; the match to TRBD1 covers 11 bases. The CDR3 runs to 16 residues. With 1 base clipped from V and 5 bases from J, the junction kept 6 bases outside the gene matches. The germline gives CDR1 MNHEY, CDR2 SMNVEV (reference sequence). CDR3 in DNA: TGTGCCAGCAGTTTATTGGACAGGGGGCCATTTACTGAAGCTTTCTTT. It is translated as CASSLLDRGPFTEAFF.